This T cell receptor beta chain comes out of a study of OX40 agonist ivuxolimab in advanced cancers. Study-wide points: Antigens targeted by the expanded peripheral T cells were not determined.

Looked up from germline, CDR1 is KGHSH and CDR2 is LQKENI. The CDR3 totals 17 residues. V was trimmed by 2 bases and J by 5 bases, leaving 21 bases between them. With regard to this clone: Its matching antigen is unknown.

The repertoire was sequenced with immunoSEQ multiplex PCR; TCRdb's copy has only in-frame clones and lacks some. Among around 70,000 clones, around 82% were seen once, and the ten largest hold roughly 7%. On cycle 4 day 1 and cycle 7 day 1, as well as at baseline, blood was sampled. This chain links TRBV18 with TRBJ2-5, with D unclear. The sequence was obtained from an adult with an advanced solid tumor such as melanoma, head and neck, liver or kidney cancer. The sample was CD4+ or CD8+ T cells sorted from blood, taken in a trial of the OX40 agonist ivuxolimab. The CDR3 DNA sequence: TGTGCCAGCTCACCATGGCCCCGACTGAATCAGGAGGAGACCCAGTACTTC. This translates into CASSPWPRLNQEETQYF.